The clone carrying this T cell receptor beta chain was counted only a few times. Its matching antigen is unknown. This sample is drawn from a study of response to subunit inactivated influenza vaccine. Study results and limitations: The study's authors posited that every seasonal influenza vaccination enlists few new T cells.

Using its own MiXCR run on the RT-PCR reads, TCRdb lists one record per CDR3 protein. Of 450,000 to 600,000 distinct CDR3 sequences in the sample, about 15% were seen once. This TCR was sampled from a man aged 45 to 75 who received an inactivated influenza vaccine. Sequenced material: CD4+ T cells sorted from PBMCs, taken about 23 months after vaccination.

Written as DNA, the CDR3 is TGCAGTGCTAGAGTAAGGGGAGTGAGGGATTCACCCCTCCACTTT. This translates into CSARVRGVRDSPLHF. J is TRBJ1-6 and V is TRBV20-1; D possibly corresponds to TRBD1 (5 bases). Germline V CDR1 and CDR2: DFQATT, SNEGSKA (reference sequence). V was clipped by 1 base and J by 8 bases, with 15 bases between them. The CDR3 runs 15 residues.